This TCR beta chain derives from a study of T cells in Graves' hyperthyroidism and ophthalmopathy. Uncontrolled infection, other autoimmune disease, pregnancy or lactation led to exclusion. Template material for amplifying TCR beta CDR3 regions consisted of RNA transcripts. The TCR CDR3 first-round RT-PCR relied on the HTBI primer set. One entry per CDR3 protein, called by TCRdb with MiXCR from the multiplex PCR reads. The top ten clones hold more than 4.5% of a sample with 350,000 to 500,000 distinct CDR3 sequences, about an eighth of them seen once. This clonotype was recorded at least ten times. Trimming stripped 4 bases from V and 3 bases from J, with 10 bases between. The CDR3 covers 13 residues.

Input material: blood. This clonotype originated in a woman younger than 35 with Graves' hyperthyroidism. V usage is TRBV12-3 or TRBV12-4 and J usage is TRBJ2-7, with unresolved D. CDR3 in amino acids: CASSSPLFYEQYF. DNA for the CDR3: TGTGCCAGCAGTTCTCCTTTGTTCTACGAGCAGTACTTC.